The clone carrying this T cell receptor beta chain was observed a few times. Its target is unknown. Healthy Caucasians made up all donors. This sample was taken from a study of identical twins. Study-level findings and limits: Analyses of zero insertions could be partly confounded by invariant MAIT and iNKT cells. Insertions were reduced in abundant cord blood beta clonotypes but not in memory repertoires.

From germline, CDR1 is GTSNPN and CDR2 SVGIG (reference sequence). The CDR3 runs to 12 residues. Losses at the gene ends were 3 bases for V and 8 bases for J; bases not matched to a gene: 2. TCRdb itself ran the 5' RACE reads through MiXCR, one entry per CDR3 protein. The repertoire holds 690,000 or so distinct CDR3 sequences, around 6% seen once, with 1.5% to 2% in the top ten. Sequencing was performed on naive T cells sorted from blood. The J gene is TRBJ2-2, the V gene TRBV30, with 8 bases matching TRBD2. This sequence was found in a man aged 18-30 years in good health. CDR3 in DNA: TGTGCCTGGAGCGGGACTAGGGGGGAGCTGTTTTTT. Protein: CAWSGTRGELFF.